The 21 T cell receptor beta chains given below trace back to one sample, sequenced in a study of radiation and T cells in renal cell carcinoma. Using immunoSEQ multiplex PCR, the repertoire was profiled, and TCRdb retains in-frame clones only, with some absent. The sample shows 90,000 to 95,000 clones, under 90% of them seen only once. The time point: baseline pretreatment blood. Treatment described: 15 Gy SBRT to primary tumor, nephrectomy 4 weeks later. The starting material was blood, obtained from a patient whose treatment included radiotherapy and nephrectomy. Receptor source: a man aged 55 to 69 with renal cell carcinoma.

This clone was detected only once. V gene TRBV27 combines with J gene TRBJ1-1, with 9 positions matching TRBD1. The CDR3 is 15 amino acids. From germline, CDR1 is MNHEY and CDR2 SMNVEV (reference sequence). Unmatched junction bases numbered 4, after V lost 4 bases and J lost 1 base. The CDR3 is CASSSRTGANTEAFF. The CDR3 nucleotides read TGTGCCAGCAGTTCTCGGACAGGGGCGAACACTGAAGCTTTCTTT.

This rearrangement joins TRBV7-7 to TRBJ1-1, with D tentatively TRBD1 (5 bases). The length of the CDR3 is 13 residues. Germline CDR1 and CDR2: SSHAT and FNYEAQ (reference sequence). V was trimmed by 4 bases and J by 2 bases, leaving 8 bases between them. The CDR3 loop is CASSWDLNTEAFF. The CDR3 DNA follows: TGTGCCAGCAGCTGGGACCTTAACACTGAAGCTTTCTTT.

The CDR3 DNA sequence: TGCGCCAGCAGCTACGGCCCGAATGAAAAACTGTTTTTT. Amino acids: CASSYGPNEKLFF. The chain is built from TRBV5-1 and TRBJ1-4; no definite D call. This CDR3 contains 13 residues. Germline V gene sequence: CDR1 SGHRS, CDR2 YFSETQ. Trimming left V 3 bases short and J 5 bases short, with 8 bases between. Using reference TRBV5-1 and TRBJ1-4 for the parts outside the CDR3, the full variable domain is KAGVTQTPRYLIKTRGQQVTLSCSPISGHRSVSWYQQTPGQGLQFLFEYFSETQRNKGNFPGRFSGRQFSNSRSEMNVSTLELGDSALYLCASSYGPNEKLFFGSGTQLSVL.

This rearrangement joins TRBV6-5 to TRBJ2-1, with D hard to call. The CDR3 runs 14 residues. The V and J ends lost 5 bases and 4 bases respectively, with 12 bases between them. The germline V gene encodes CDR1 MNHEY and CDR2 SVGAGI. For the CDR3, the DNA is TGTGCCAGCAGTCGACAAGAAGGTTACAATGAGCAGTTCTTC. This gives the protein CASSRQEGYNEQFF.

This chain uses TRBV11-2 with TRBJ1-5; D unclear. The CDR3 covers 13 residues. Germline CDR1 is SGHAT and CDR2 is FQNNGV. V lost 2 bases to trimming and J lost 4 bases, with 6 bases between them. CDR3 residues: CASSLRENQPQHF. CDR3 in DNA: TGTGCCAGCAGCTTACGGGAAAATCAGCCCCAGCATTTT. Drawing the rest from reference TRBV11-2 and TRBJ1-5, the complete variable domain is EAGVAQSPRYKIIEKRQSVAFWCNPISGHATLYWYQQILGQGPKLLIQFQNNGVVDDSQLPKDRFSAERLKGVDSTLKIQPAKLEDSAVYLCASSLRENQPQHFGDGTRLSIL.

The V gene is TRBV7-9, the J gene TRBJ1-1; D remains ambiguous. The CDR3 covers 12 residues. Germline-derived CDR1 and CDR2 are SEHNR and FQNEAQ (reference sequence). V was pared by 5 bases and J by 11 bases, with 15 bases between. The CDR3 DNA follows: TGTGCCAGCAGCCCCGGGCCGACTGCGGCTTTCTTT. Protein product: CASSPGPTAAFF.

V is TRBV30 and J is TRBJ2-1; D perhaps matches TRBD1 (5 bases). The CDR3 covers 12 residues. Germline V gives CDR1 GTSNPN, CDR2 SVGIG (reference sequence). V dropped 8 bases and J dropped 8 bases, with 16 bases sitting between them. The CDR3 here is CASHVQGHEQFF. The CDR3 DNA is TGTGCCAGTCATGTCCAGGGCCATGAGCAGTTCTTC.

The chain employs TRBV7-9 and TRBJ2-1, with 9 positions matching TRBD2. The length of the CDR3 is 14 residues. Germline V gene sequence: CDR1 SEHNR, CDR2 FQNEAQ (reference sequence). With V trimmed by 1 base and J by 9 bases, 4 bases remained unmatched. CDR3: CASSLEGGLAEQFF. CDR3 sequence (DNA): TGTGCCAGCAGCTTAGAGGGGGGACTAGCTGAGCAGTTCTTC. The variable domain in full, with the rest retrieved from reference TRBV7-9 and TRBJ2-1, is DTGVSQNPRHKITKRGQNVTFRCDPISEHNRLYWYRQTLGQGPEFLTYFQNEAQLEKSRLLSDRFSAERPKGSFSTLEIQRTEQGDSAMYLCASSLEGGLAEQFFGPGTRLTVL.

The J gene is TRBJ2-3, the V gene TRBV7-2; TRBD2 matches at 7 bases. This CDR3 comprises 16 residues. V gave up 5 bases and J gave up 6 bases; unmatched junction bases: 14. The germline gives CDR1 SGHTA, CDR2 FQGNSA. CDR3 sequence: CASSGVAGMGGDTQYF. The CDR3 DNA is TGTGCCAGCAGCGGGGTAGCGGGCATGGGCGGTGATACGCAGTATTTT.

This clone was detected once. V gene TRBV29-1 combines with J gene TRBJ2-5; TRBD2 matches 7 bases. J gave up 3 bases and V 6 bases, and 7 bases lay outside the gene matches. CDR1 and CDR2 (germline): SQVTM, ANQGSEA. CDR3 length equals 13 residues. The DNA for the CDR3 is TGCAGCGTCCCCCTAGCGGATAAAGAGACCCAGTACTTC. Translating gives CSVPLADKETQYF.

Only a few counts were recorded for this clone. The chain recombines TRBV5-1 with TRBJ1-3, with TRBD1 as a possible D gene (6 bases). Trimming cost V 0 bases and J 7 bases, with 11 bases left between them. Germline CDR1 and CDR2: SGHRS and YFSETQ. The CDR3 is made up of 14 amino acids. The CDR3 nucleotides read TGCGCCAGCAGCTTGGAACAGGGAGGGAACACCATATATTTT. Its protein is CASSLEQGGNTIYF.

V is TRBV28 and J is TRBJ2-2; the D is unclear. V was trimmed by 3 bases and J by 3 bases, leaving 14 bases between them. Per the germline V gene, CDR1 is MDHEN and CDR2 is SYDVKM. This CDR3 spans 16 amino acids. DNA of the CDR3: TGTGCCAGCAGTTTTCCTTTATATGGAGACACCGGGGAGCTGTTTTTT. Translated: CASSFPLYGDTGELFF.

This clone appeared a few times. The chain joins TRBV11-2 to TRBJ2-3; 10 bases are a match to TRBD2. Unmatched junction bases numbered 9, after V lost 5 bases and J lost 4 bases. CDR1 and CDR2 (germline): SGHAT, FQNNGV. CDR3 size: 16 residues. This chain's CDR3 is CASSRPSGSGADTQYF. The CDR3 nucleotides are TGTGCCAGCAGCCGCCCTAGCGGGAGTGGGGCAGATACGCAGTATTTT. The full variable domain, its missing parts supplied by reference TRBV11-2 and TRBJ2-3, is EAGVAQSPRYKIIEKRQSVAFWCNPISGHATLYWYQQILGQGPKLLIQFQNNGVVDDSQLPKDRFSAERLKGVDSTLKIQPAKLEDSAVYLCASSRPSGSGADTQYFGPGTRLTVL.

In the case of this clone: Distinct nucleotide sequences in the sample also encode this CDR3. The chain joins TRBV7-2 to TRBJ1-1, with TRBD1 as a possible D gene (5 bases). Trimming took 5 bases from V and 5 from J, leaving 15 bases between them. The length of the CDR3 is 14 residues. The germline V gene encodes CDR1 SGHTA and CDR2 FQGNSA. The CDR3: CASSPQGRRTEAFF. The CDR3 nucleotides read TGTGCCAGCAGCCCCCAGGGTCGGAGGACTGAAGCTTTCTTT.

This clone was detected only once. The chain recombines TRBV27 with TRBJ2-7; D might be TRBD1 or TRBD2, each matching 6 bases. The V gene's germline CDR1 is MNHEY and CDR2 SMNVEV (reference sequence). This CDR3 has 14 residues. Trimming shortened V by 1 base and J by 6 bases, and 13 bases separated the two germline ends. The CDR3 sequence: CASSLLGGAGEQYF. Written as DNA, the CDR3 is TGTGCCAGCAGTTTATTGGGGGGCGCGGGCGAGCAGTACTTC.

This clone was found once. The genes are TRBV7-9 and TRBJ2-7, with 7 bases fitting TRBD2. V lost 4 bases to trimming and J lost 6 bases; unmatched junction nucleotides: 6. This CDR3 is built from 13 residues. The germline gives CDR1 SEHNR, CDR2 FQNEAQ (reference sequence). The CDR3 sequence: CASSWDYLSEQYF. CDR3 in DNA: TGTGCCAGCAGCTGGGACTACCTATCCGAGCAGTACTTC. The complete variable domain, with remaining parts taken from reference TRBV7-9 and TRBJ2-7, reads DTGVSQNPRHKITKRGQNVTFRCDPISEHNRLYWYRQTLGQGPEFLTYFQNEAQLEKSRLLSDRFSAERPKGSFSTLEIQRTEQGDSAMYLCASSWDYLSEQYFGPGTRLTVT.

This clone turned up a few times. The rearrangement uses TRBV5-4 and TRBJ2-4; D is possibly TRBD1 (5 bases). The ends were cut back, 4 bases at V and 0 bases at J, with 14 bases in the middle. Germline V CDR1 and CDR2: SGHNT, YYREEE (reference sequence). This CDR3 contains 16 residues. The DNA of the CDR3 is TGTGCCAGCAGCCAGGGCCACGTACTAGCCAAAAACATTCAGTACTTC. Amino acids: CASSQGHVLAKNIQYF.

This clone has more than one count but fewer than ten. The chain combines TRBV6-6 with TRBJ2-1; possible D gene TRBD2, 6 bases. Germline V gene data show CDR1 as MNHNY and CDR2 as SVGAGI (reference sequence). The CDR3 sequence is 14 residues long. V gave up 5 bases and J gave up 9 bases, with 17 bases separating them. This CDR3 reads CASSVVGGPGEQFF. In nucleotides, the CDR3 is TGTGCCAGCAGTGTGGTTGGAGGGCCAGGTGAGCAGTTCTTC.

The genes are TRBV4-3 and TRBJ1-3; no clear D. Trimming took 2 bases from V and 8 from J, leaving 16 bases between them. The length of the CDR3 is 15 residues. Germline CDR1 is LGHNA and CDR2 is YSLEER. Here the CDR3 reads CASSQQAAKGDTIYF. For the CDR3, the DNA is TGCGCCAGCAGCCAACAGGCCGCTAAGGGAGACACCATATATTTT.

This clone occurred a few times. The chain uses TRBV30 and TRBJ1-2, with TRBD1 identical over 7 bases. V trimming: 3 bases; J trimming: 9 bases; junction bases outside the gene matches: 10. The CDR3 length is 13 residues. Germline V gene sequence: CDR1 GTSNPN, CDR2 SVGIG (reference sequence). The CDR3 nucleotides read TGTGCCTGGAGACACCAGGGGGTGTCTAGCTACACCTTC. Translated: CAWRHQGVSSYTF.

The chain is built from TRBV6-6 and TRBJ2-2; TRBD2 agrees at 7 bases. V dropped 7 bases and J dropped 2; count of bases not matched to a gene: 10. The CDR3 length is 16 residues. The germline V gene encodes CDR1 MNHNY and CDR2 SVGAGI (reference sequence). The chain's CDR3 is CASTLTAGANTGELFF. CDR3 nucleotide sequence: TGTGCCAGCACTCTGACGGCGGGAGCCAACACCGGGGAGCTGTTTTTT.